This section outlines one T cell receptor (beta chain) sequence together with its context. Its antigen is currently unknown. The data originate from a study of molecular identifiers for immune sequencing clone quantification. General observations from the study: Spiked Jurkat TCR RNA equal to one cell could reportedly be picked out among one million naive cells.

When naive CD8 T cells were sorted, they were gated as CD8+CD4-CCR7+CD45RA+. With 4 bases removed from V and 7 bases from J, the gap between germline ends came to 10 bases. Germline CDR1 SQVTM, CDR2 ANQGSEA. CDR3 length: 11 amino acids. With listed TCR primers and previously described methods, bulk TCR libraries were prepared. TCRdb re-called the PCR reads with MiXCR, one entry per CDR3 protein. Of around 470,000 distinct CDR3 sequences detected, about a fifth appear once; the ten largest clones hold about 0.84%. Sample: naive CD8+ T cells from blood, with Jurkat cell RNA spiked in. Subset indicated: FACS-sorted CD8+CD4-CCR7+CD45RA+ naive T cells. The origin of this receptor is a human donor in good health. Some libraries in this study had Jurkat cell RNA spiked in. The chain links TRBV29-1 to TRBJ1-1; D call uncertain. The DNA of the CDR3 is TGCAGCGTTGTGGGCGCAGGTGAAGCTTTCTTT. It translates to CSVVGAGEAFF.